Below are 9 T cell receptor beta chains sequenced from a single sample in a study of T-cell reconstitution after alpha-beta-depleted transplantation in children. The library targeted TCRbeta and was prepared with unique molecular identifiers. TCRdb called the PCR reads again in MiXCR, with one record for every CDR3 protein. This repertoire shows 90,000 to 130,000 distinct CDR3 sequences, about a tenth found once; its top ten account for approximately 7.6%. The starting material was PBMCs from the stem cell graft donor, obtained from the stem cell graft. The source is a human donor who donated a stem cell graft to a child with acute lymphoblastic leukemia.

The rearrangement uses TRBV4-3 and TRBJ2-5, with a weak D call TRBD1 (6 bases). Germline loops: CDR1 LGHNA, CDR2 YSLEER. CDR3 length equals 15 residues. The V gene lost 0 bases and the J gene lost 4 bases, with 12 bases spanning the gap. The CDR3 DNA follows: TGCGCCAGCAGCCAAGAAAAGGGGGACGGAGAGACCCAGTACTTC. Translated, it gives CASSQEKGDGETQYF.

Worth noting for this clonotype: This could be a read error, since a much larger clone is one nucleotide away. The chain has TRBV27 and TRBJ1-6; 9 positions agree with TRBD1. This CDR3 has 14 amino acids. The germline V gene has CDR1 MNHEY and CDR2 SMNVEV (reference sequence). The CDR3 spells CTSRSDRGKSPLHF. Here the CDR3 DNA reads TGTACCAGCAGAAGTGACAGGGGGAAATCACCCCTCCACTTT.

In its sample, this clonotype was seen many times. This chain links TRBV5-1 with TRBJ1-1; D is undetermined. This CDR3 is 14 amino acids long. V was trimmed by 0 bases and J by 0 bases, leaving 6 bases between them. Germline V CDR1 and CDR2: SGHRS, YFSETQ. Here the CDR3 DNA reads TGCGCCAGCAGCTTGGGAATTATGAACACTGAAGCTTTCTTT. It is translated as CASSLGIMNTEAFF.

This clonotype came up many times. V gene TRBV20-1 combines with J gene TRBJ2-5; D gene uncertain. The CDR3 covers 11 residues. Trimming took 3 bases from V and 3 from J, leaving 5 bases between them. Germline CDR1 DFQATT, CDR2 SNEGSKA (reference sequence). CDR3 amino acids: CSASLEETQYF. Written as DNA, the CDR3 is TGCAGTGCTAGTCTAGAAGAGACCCAGTACTTC.

This clonotype was recorded at least ten times. The chain links TRBV12-3 or TRBV12-4 to TRBJ2-7; TRBD1 aligns across 7 bases. With 5 bases clipped from V and 0 bases from J, the junction kept 4 bases outside the gene matches. This CDR3 has 14 residues. The CDR3 reads CASSEGTVSYEQYF. CDR3 DNA: TGTGCCAGCAGTGAAGGGACAGTCTCCTACGAGCAGTACTTC.

This clonotype has at least ten counts. The V and J genes are TRBV20-1 and TRBJ2-3, with D unresolved. The CDR3 loop spans 14 amino acids. V lost 0 bases and J 2 bases, leaving 9 bases between the germline ends. The germline CDR1 and CDR2 sequences are DFQATT and SNEGSKA (reference sequence). CDR3 residues: CSARDGFYTDTQYF. CDR3 coding DNA: TGCAGTGCTAGAGACGGGTTCTACACAGATACGCAGTATTTT.

The gene calls are TRBV21-1 and TRBJ2-7; the table's D call TRBD2 went unverified against the DNA. TRBV21-1 is assigned pseudogene status. CDR3 length: 13 amino acids. The CDR3 coding sequence is TGTGCCAGCAGTGGGACTAATCGCCTAGAGCAGTACTTC. This sequence encodes CASSGTNRLEQYF.

This clonotype appeared a single time. A read error may explain this, as a much larger clone is one base away. The CDR3 spells CASSSQVVAGLKTQYF. The CDR3 region has the DNA TGTGCCAGCAGCTCGCAGGTCGTGGCTGGATTGAAGACCCAGTACTTC. The chain links TRBV5-5 to TRBJ2-5; D unclear. CDR3 length equals 16 residues. CDR1 and CDR2 (germline): SGHKS, YYEKEE (reference sequence). Trimming shortened V by 3 bases and J by 6 bases, and 21 bases separated the two germline ends.

This clonotype came up many times. J is TRBJ1-1 and V is TRBV30, with a tentative D call TRBD1 (6 bases). Per germline, CDR1 GTSNPN and CDR2 SVGIG (reference sequence). This CDR3 contains 11 residues. With 1 base removed from V and 10 bases from J, the gap between germline ends came to 10 bases. The chain's CDR3 is CAWSARGRAFF. CDR3 sequence (DNA): TGTGCCTGGAGTGCCAGGGGCCGAGCTTTCTTT.